These 13 T cell receptor beta chains share one sample of origin, sequenced in a study of blood T cell repertoires in COVID-19. Only in-frame clones appear in the TCRdb table, and some are missing; sequencing was by immunoSEQ multiplex PCR. The data show under 55,000 clones, 85% to 90% seen once. The sequenced sample was peripheral blood. Receptors originate from a human donor in a cohort sampled during active COVID-19.

The chain employs TRBV12-3 or TRBV12-4 and TRBJ1-2; D is unresolved. Trimming cost V 6 bases and J 6 bases, with 11 bases left between them. This CDR3 has 12 amino acids. CDR3 nucleotides: TGTGCCAGCAGCCCTCACCAGGATGGCTACACCTTC. Amino acids: CASSPHQDGYTF.

V and J are TRBV4-3 and TRBJ2-2; 7 positions agree with TRBD1. Germline V gives CDR1 LGHNA, CDR2 YSLEER. This CDR3 has 13 residues. V lost 3 bases to trimming and J lost 6 bases; unmatched junction nucleotides: 1. In DNA, the CDR3 is TGCGCCAGCAGCCAGCAGGGGGCCGGGGAGCTGTTTTTT. Translated: CASSQQGAGELFF.

This clone appeared a single time. The J gene is TRBJ2-1, the V gene TRBV15, with D unclear. Germline CDR1 reads LNHNV; CDR2 reads YYDKDF (reference sequence). Trimming cost V 0 bases and J 1 base, with 13 bases left between them. The CDR3 totals 17 residues. The CDR3 region is CATSRDPGLGSYNEQFF. As DNA, the CDR3 is TGTGCCACCAGCAGAGATCCAGGCTTAGGTTCCTACAATGAGCAGTTCTTC. The full variable domain, its missing parts supplied by reference TRBV15 and TRBJ2-1, is DAMVIQNPRYQVTQFGKPVTLSCSQTLNHNVMYWYQQKSSQAPKLLFHYYDKDFNNEADTPDNFQSRRPNTSFCFLDIRSPGLGDTAMYLCATSRDPGLGSYNEQFFGPGTRLTVL.

The chain recombines TRBV12-3 or TRBV12-4 with TRBJ1-2, with D unclear. This CDR3 region has 12 residues. Trimming left V 2 bases short and J 5 bases short, with 6 bases between. CDR3 region: CASSLPGYGYTF. The DNA of the CDR3 is TGTGCCAGCAGTTTACCGGGATATGGCTACACCTTC.

This clone was recorded once. V usage is TRBV3-1 (or the pseudogene TRBV3-2) and J usage is TRBJ1-2; no reliable D call. V was shortened by 2 bases and J by 5 bases, with 3 bases between the two germline ends. Germline CDR1 reads LGHDT; CDR2 reads YNNKEL (reference sequence). This CDR3 is 11 amino acids long. DNA of the CDR3: TGTGCCAGCAGCCAATTATATGGCTACACCTTC. It is translated as CASSQLYGYTF.

The chain joins TRBV5-8 to TRBJ2-5, with D tentatively TRBD1 (6 bases). CDR1 is SGHTS and CDR2 is YDEGEE in the germline V gene. This CDR3 spans 16 amino acids. V lost 0 bases to trimming and J lost 1 base, with 13 bases between them. The CDR3 loop reads CASSLGDTQIQETQYF. The CDR3 region has the DNA TGTGCCAGCAGCTTGGGGGACACACAAATCCAAGAGACCCAGTACTTC. Supplemented by reference TRBV5-8 and TRBJ2-5, the full variable domain reads EAGVTQSPTHLIKTRGQQATLRCSPISGHTSVYWYQQALGLGLQFLLWYDEGEERNRGNFPPRFSGRQFPNYSSELNVNALELEDSALYLCASSLGDTQIQETQYFGPGTRLLVL.

This sequence joins TRBV11-2 and TRBJ2-4, with D perhaps TRBD1 (5 bases). The CDR3 spans 11 residues. Germline values: CDR1 SGHAT, CDR2 FQNNGV. V was clipped by 4 bases and J by 16 bases, with 14 bases between them. The CDR3 loop is CASSSTVRYYF. CDR3 DNA sequence: TGTGCCAGCAGCTCGACAGTCCGCTATTACTTC.

The DNA of the CDR3 is TGTGCCAGCAGGGTCGGGGTCTCCTACGAGCAGTACTTC. Translated, it gives CASRVGVSYEQYF. This chain links TRBV7-2 with TRBJ2-7; D is possibly TRBD2 (5 bases). Trimming stripped 6 bases from V and 0 bases from J, with 9 bases between. Germline-derived CDR1 and CDR2 are SGHTA and FQGNSA. The CDR3 has 13 residues.

The V and J genes are TRBV7-2 and TRBJ2-2; 11 bases fit TRBD2. The CDR3 is 15 amino acids. CDR1 and CDR2 from the germline V gene are SGHTA and FQGNSA. Trimming took 3 bases from V and 7 from J; bases not matched to a gene: 4. CDR3: CASSFLAGGGGELFF. DNA for the CDR3: TGTGCCAGCAGCTTCCTAGCGGGGGGCGGCGGGGAGCTGTTTTTT.

This rearrangement joins TRBV18 to TRBJ1-4; D gene ambiguous. V shed 3 bases and J shed 0 bases, with 8 bases lying between them. The germline V gene encodes CDR1 KGHSH and CDR2 LQKENI. The length of the CDR3 is 15 residues. The CDR3 here is CASSPAVATNEKLFF. The CDR3 DNA reads as TGTGCCAGCTCACCGGCAGTCGCAACTAATGAAAAACTGTTTTTT.

The genes are TRBV27 and TRBJ1-2, with 7 bases fitting TRBD1. Looked up from germline, CDR1 is MNHEY and CDR2 is SMNVEV (reference sequence). The V gene end was trimmed by 5 bases and the J gene end by 7 bases; junction bases not matched to a gene: 13. The CDR3 consists of 15 residues. The CDR3, as DNA: TGTGCCAGCAGTCAATCGCAGGGGGTGGCCTCTGGCTACACCTTC. Encoded protein: CASSQSQGVASGYTF.

The V gene is TRBV7-2, the J gene TRBJ2-7; the D gene is possibly TRBD1 (7 bases). Germline V gene sequence: CDR1 SGHTA, CDR2 FQGNSA. Deletions cut 5 bases from V and 3 bases from J, with 14 bases between. CDR3 length: 14 residues. CDR3 sequence: CASSPGGTVYEQYF. The CDR3 region has the DNA TGTGCCAGCAGCCCCGGCGGGACAGTCTACGAGCAGTACTTC.

This clone was seen once. The CDR3 DNA follows: TGTGCCAGCAGTGAAAGGGGACACGGCAAGGGCTACACCTTC. Amino acids: CASSERGHGKGYTF. The chain joins TRBV6-1 to TRBJ1-2; D is possibly TRBD1 (6 bases). V shed 2 bases and J shed 8 bases, with 15 bases lying between them. The CDR3 is made up of 14 amino acids. CDR1 MNHNS and CDR2 SASEGT come from the germline V gene.